The 25 T cell receptor beta chains in this list originate from one sample, sequenced in a study of blood T cell repertoires in COVID-19. TCRdb keeps only in-frame clones here, not all; method: immunoSEQ multiplex PCR. The table records about 46,000 clones, more than 85% of them present only once. The sequenced sample consisted of PBMCs or T cells enriched from blood (not recorded which). All receptors come from a woman aged 50 to 65 who had recovered from COVID-19.

The chain links TRBV28 to TRBJ2-7; maybe TRBD2 (7 bases). The CDR3 extends over 14 amino acids. The V end lost 5 bases, the J end lost 0 bases, and 11 bases lay between the germline ends. The V gene's germline CDR1 is MDHEN and CDR2 SYDVKM. CDR3 amino acids: CASSEGGGSYEQYF. Written as DNA, the CDR3 is TGTGCCAGCAGTGAGGGAGGGGGCTCCTACGAGCAGTACTTC.

This clone was detected a few times. V gene TRBV5-4 combines with J gene TRBJ1-4; 8 nucleotides match TRBD1. CDR1 and CDR2 (germline): SGHNT, YYREEE (reference sequence). The CDR3 has 14 residues. The junction had 2 bases not matched to a gene; V was cut back by 4 bases and J by 3 bases. This CDR3 is CASSQGAANEKLFF. As DNA, the CDR3 is TGTGCCAGCAGCCAGGGGGCAGCTAATGAAAAACTGTTTTTT.

V is TRBV6-5 and J is TRBJ2-3; TRBD1 agrees at 11 bases. CDR1 and CDR2 (germline): MNHEY, SVGAGI. CDR3 size: 16 residues. V shed 1 base, J shed 5 bases, and the junction held 5 bases outside the gene matches. For the CDR3, the DNA is TGTGCCAGCAGTTACTACGGGACAGGGGGGGGAGATACGCAGTATTTT. Translating it yields CASSYYGTGGGDTQYF.

This chain's CDR3 is CASSGPSTGYNEQFF. The CDR3, as DNA: TGCGCCAGCAGTGGCCCATCGACTGGCTACAATGAGCAGTTCTTC. The gene calls are TRBV10-1 and TRBJ2-1; D is ambiguous. There are 15 residues in the CDR3. The germline V gene has CDR1 WNHNN and CDR2 SYGVQD (reference sequence). The germline V and J ends were trimmed by 4 bases and 3 bases, with 13 bases remaining between them.

This chain joins TRBV7-2 and TRBJ1-2; D gene uncertain. CDR3 length equals 15 residues. Trimming shortened V by 3 bases and J by 2 bases, and 13 bases separated the two germline ends. Germline V gives CDR1 SGHTA, CDR2 FQGNSA. CDR3 in amino acids: CASSFRSGSNYGYTF. CDR3 nucleotide sequence: TGTGCCAGCAGCTTTAGATCGGGGAGCAACTATGGCTACACCTTC.

The chain has TRBV7-9 and TRBJ2-5; TRBD1 agrees at 9 bases. The CDR3 runs 15 residues. The V gene end was trimmed by 4 bases and the J gene end by 5 bases; junction bases not matched to a gene: 8. Germline-derived CDR1 and CDR2 are SEHNR and FQNEAQ (reference sequence). The CDR3 spells CASSSWTGVVETQYF. CDR3 bases: TGTGCCAGCAGCTCGTGGACAGGGGTGGTGGAGACCCAGTACTTC.

The chain joins TRBV5-1 to TRBJ1-1; D unresolved. Germline V gives CDR1 SGHRS, CDR2 YFSETQ. CDR3 size: 13 residues. V was pared by 4 bases and J by 3 bases, with 10 bases between. The CDR3 loop is CASSLGTDTEAFF. Here the CDR3 DNA reads TGCGCCAGCAGCCTAGGAACGGACACTGAAGCTTTCTTT. Full variable domain (missing parts from reference TRBV5-1 and TRBJ1-1): KAGVTQTPRYLIKTRGQQVTLSCSPISGHRSVSWYQQTPGQGLQFLFEYFSETQRNKGNFPGRFSGRQFSNSRSEMNVSTLELGDSALYLCASSLGTDTEAFFGQGTRLTVV.

The V and J genes are TRBV29-1 and TRBJ2-3; 7 bases match TRBD2. The V gene's germline CDR1 is SQVTM and CDR2 ANQGSEA. With 6 bases clipped from V and 4 bases from J, the junction kept 13 bases outside the gene matches. This CDR3 region has 15 residues. The CDR3 loop is CSVVVREGLPDTQYF. CDR3 bases: TGCAGCGTGGTCGTCAGGGAGGGCTTGCCAGATACGCAGTATTTT.

The chain has TRBV19 and TRBJ1-5; no reliable D call. V was shortened by 6 bases and J by 2 bases, with 14 bases between the two germline ends. CDR1 and CDR2 (germline): LNHDA, SQIVND (reference sequence). The CDR3 has 15 residues. The chain's CDR3 is CASRAPSAGNQPQHF. The CDR3, as DNA: TGTGCCAGTAGAGCCCCCTCAGCGGGCAATCAGCCCCAGCATTTT.

The rearrangement links TRBV9 to TRBJ2-1, with 7 bases fitting TRBD2. V was pared by 0 bases and J by 7 bases, with 10 bases of the junction left unmatched. The CDR3 has 16 residues. Germline V gene sequence: CDR1 SGDLS, CDR2 YYNGEE. The CDR3 region is CASSVGYLTGGNEQFF. CDR3 nucleotide sequence: TGTGCCAGCAGCGTAGGGTACCTGACCGGGGGGAATGAGCAGTTCTTC.

The chain has TRBV6-2 or TRBV6-3 and TRBJ2-3; 7 positions agree with TRBD1. The CDR3 contains 12 residues. CDR1 MNHEY and CDR2 SVGEGT come from the germline V gene. The V segment lost 6 bases and the J segment 5 bases; nucleotides outside the gene matches: 2. CDR3 in DNA: TGTGCCAGCAGCGCAGGGGGAGATACGCAGTATTTT. Amino acids: CASSAGGDTQYF.

This clone was counted once. The V gene is TRBV7-2, the J gene TRBJ1-1; D remains unclear. In germline, CDR1 is SGHTA, CDR2 FQGNSA. The V and J ends lost 3 bases and 3 bases respectively, with 8 bases between them. The CDR3 sequence is 13 residues long. The CDR3 spells CASSFAEDTEAFF. The CDR3 DNA sequence: TGTGCCAGCAGCTTTGCGGAGGACACTGAAGCTTTCTTT.

This chain's CDR3 is CASSYNAGNTDTQYF. The CDR3, as DNA: TGTGCCAGCAGTTACAATGCAGGGAACACAGATACGCAGTATTTT. The chain is built from TRBV6-2 or TRBV6-3 and TRBJ2-3, with TRBD1 as a possible D gene (5 bases). The length of the CDR3 is 15 residues. CDR1 is MNHEY and CDR2 is SVGEGT in the germline V gene. The germline V and J ends were trimmed by 2 bases and 2 bases, with 11 bases remaining between them.

The CDR3 loop is CASSFVRTSGRAPPSTDTQYF. The CDR3 DNA is TGTGCCAGCAGCTTTGTCCGGACTAGCGGGAGGGCCCCTCCAAGCACAGATACGCAGTATTTT. The chain joins TRBV12-1 to TRBJ2-3; the table's D call, TRBD2, has no DNA check behind it. TRBV12-1 is an annotated pseudogene. The CDR3 sequence is 21 residues long.

V gene TRBV27 combines with J gene TRBJ1-2; weak D call: TRBD1 (6 bases). V lost 3 bases, J lost 8 bases, and 13 bases lay in between. CDR1 and CDR2 from the germline V gene are MNHEY and SMNVEV (reference sequence). This CDR3 has 13 residues. The CDR3, as DNA: TGTGCCAGCAGTTTCCAAACAGGGCTGGGCTACACCTTC. Residues: CASSFQTGLGYTF.

The J gene is TRBJ1-5, the V gene TRBV2; D is uncertain. The CDR3 has 15 residues. V dropped 2 bases and J dropped 2 bases, with 10 bases sitting between them. Germline V gene lookup returns CDR1 SNHLY and CDR2 FYNNEI. The CDR3 bases are TGTGCCAGCAGTGAAAATGGGCAGGGCAATCAGCCCCAGCATTTT. Translated: CASSENGQGNQPQHF.

The chain links TRBV19 to TRBJ2-1, with D possibly matching TRBD1 (5 bases). This CDR3 is 16 amino acids long. V dropped 1 base and J dropped 8 bases, with 18 bases sitting between them. CDR1 LNHDA and CDR2 SQIVND come from the germline V gene (reference sequence). CDR3 amino acids: CASSIARGTRQDEQFF. CDR3 DNA: TGTGCCAGTAGTATAGCTAGGGGTACAAGGCAGGATGAGCAGTTCTTC.

CDR3 sequence: CASSPDKSGANVLTF. CDR3 nucleotide sequence: TGTGCCAGCTCACCCGACAAGTCTGGGGCCAACGTCCTGACTTTC. The J gene is TRBJ2-6, the V gene TRBV18, with no clear D. Trimming took 3 bases from V and 1 from J, leaving 7 bases between them. Germline lookup yields CDR1 KGHSH and CDR2 LQKENI. The length of the CDR3 is 15 residues.

On this clone itself: An end of the junction differs from the germline gene, which may be a read error. The rearrangement links TRBV4-3 to TRBJ1-2; D is uncertain. Germline CDR1 LGHNA, CDR2 YSLEER. The CDR3 is 14 amino acids. The CDR3 bases are TGCGCCAGCAGCCAAGCCGTGGGAGTCTATAGCTACACCTTC. Translated, it gives CASSQAVGVYSYTF.

V gene TRBV11-3 combines with J gene TRBJ2-1, with TRBD2 matching 8 bases. The trim removed 3 bases at V and 7 bases at J, leaving 2 bases unmatched. The V gene's germline CDR1 is SGHNT and CDR2 YENEEA. CDR3 length: 13 amino acids. CDR3 residues: CASSLTSVNEQFF. In DNA, the CDR3 is TGTGCCAGCAGCTTGACTAGCGTGAATGAGCAGTTCTTC.

The chain employs TRBV28 and TRBJ1-6; 8 nucleotides agree with TRBD1. V trimming: 5 bases; J trimming: 10 bases; junction bases outside the gene matches: 10. In germline, CDR1 is MDHEN, CDR2 SYDVKM. This CDR3 contains 15 residues. This CDR3 reads CASSTTGAARSPLHF. The CDR3 DNA follows: TGTGCCAGCAGTACGACAGGGGCGGCTAGGTCACCCCTCCACTTT.

This clone was observed a handful of times. This chain connects TRBV7-9 to TRBJ2-3; D is unclear. V gave up 6 bases and J gave up 7 bases, with 8 bases separating them. The length of the CDR3 is 11 residues. CDR1 SEHNR and CDR2 FQNEAQ come from the germline V gene (reference sequence). The CDR3 loop is CASSSTNTQYF. The DNA for the CDR3 is TGTGCCAGCAGTAGTACTAATACGCAGTATTTT.

This chain joins TRBV6-5 and TRBJ2-7, with 9 bases identical to TRBD1. J gave up 1 base and V 5 bases, and 6 bases lay outside the gene matches. Germline-derived CDR1 and CDR2 are MNHEY and SVGAGI. The CDR3 covers 15 residues. The CDR3 loop reads CASSRDRADSYEQYF. The CDR3 DNA is TGTGCCAGCAGTAGGGACAGGGCCGATTCCTACGAGCAGTACTTC.

V is TRBV10-2 and J is TRBJ2-5; D is possibly TRBD1 (5 bases). Germline loops: CDR1 WSHSY, CDR2 SAAADI. This CDR3 has 14 amino acids. V lost 9 bases, J lost 2 bases, and 16 bases lay in between. The CDR3 sequence: CASSNRIPQETQYF. CDR3 DNA: TGCGCCAGTTCGAACAGGATACCTCAAGAGACCCAGTACTTC.

This clone was picked up one time. V gene TRBV18 combines with J gene TRBJ2-1; D unclear. CDR3 length: 15 residues. V lost 1 base and J lost 8, with 15 bases in between. Germline loops: CDR1 KGHSH, CDR2 LQKENI. DNA for the CDR3: TGTGCCAGCTCACCACTGATGGAGTTTCCCGATGAGCAGTTCTTC. This codes for CASSPLMEFPDEQFF.